The entry below describes one T cell receptor (beta chain). This clonotype turned up a few times. No antigen is known for it. No base quality information exists; no much larger clone differs at one position. Taken with the paper, the label for time point translates to: pre-sensitization, week 0. This sample's treatment or condition label indicates: therapeutic diphenylcyclopropenone sensitization with weekly scalp DPC. At every patch-test visit, the blood draw took place before the patch test was put on. Patients were considered eligible if aged 18 to 70, diagnosed with alopecia and deemed suitable for DPC therapy, and patients were excluded if pregnant. Total RNA was extracted from unfractionated whole blood collected in Tempus Blood RNA tubes. This record belongs to a study of human T cells and chemical hapten exposure (dated by TCRdb to the early 2020s). Notes on the research overall: For sensitization, 2% DPC in acetone was applied to a roughly 2 cm by roughly 2 cm area of upper inner arm skin. Blood was sampled from patients pre-sensitization (week 0) and at 2, 6 and about 24 weeks after DPC sensitization. Throughout the roughly 25-week study period, patients were also given weekly therapeutic DPC doses on the scalp. Libraries were pooled for sequencing, and variation in per-sample TCR yields was attributed mainly to small differences in library volumes within the pool. Alopecia areata with under or over 50% scalp involvement, alopecia totalis and alopecia universalis were represented in the patient cohort, which was mostly female. This study followed changes in the peripheral blood TCR repertoire in vivo during primary and secondary sensitization of alopecia patients to the hapten diphenylcyclopropenone (DPC). Patch tests used Finn chambers with 0.01% DPC on the upper back, scored after 6 days by International Contact Dermatitis Research Group standards. Blood for TCR sequencing was provided by twenty-nine alopecia patients at one to four time points (pre-sensitization, 2, 6 and 24 weeks). The study at large found these results: Patch test score was positively correlated with the number of PT1 expanded TCRs, with significance at thresholds 8, 16 and 32 but not at 4. Repeated subsampling changed both the strength of the expansion versus patch-test correlation and the threshold at which that correlation became significant. Because all patients had alopecia, a presumed autoimmune disease, the immune response of the patients might differ from that of healthy individuals. DPC sensitization did not change the number of TCRs with a frequency above 1 in 1000, and there was no evidence of changes in global repertoire structure. Expanded TCRs formed significantly more large CDR3 similarity clusters than pre-sensitization or healthy control sets, consistent with antigen-driven responses.

Library construction relied on RACE. TCRdb lists the instrument as NextSeq 500. During library preparation, unique molecular identifiers were attached to individual cDNA molecules so that TCRs could be counted in a quantitative, reproducible way. Both TCR alpha and TCR beta chains were sequenced from each blood RNA sample. The authors' pipeline ran thus. A median of roughly 98,000 TCRs per sample was observed, with a range of roughly 23,224 to 700,000. V, J and CDR3 annotation of the TCR reads was performed with the Decombinator software suite. For the PS versus PT1 abundance plots, all samples were subsampled to the same number of TCRs (28,000). TCRs were defined as expanded if absent before sensitization and observed at least eight times at the 2-week time point. TCRdb reprocessing: public reads trimmed at Q25 with fastp, clones called with MiXCR, in-frame beta chains kept. Every distinct CDR3 protein forms one entry, paired with its most common genes and DNA. What appears here as the V and J calls and clone size reflects TCRdb's work, not the paper's. Present in this sample are 300,000 to 400,000 distinct CDR3 sequences, approximately 5% of which were seen just once. Of the sample, roughly 2.6% is held by the ten largest clones.

The junction carries 16 bases between V and J, which are trimmed by 4 bases and 1 base respectively. The CDR3 runs 16 amino acids, cysteine and phenylalanine included. The kept DNA is CDR3 alone, 48 bases in frame from the first base. CDR1 SGHNT and CDR2 YYREEE are derived from the germline V gene (reference sequence). This TCR was recovered from a woman in her forties or fifties with alopecia areata. Some clones in this sample may be carry-over from other donors' samples. The V and J genes are TRBV5-4 and TRBJ2-3, with TRBD1 tentatively as D gene (5 bases match). The specimen was whole blood, collected in connection with sensitization to the hapten diphenylcyclopropenone (DPC). The nucleotide sequence reads as follows: TGTGCCAGCAGCCAACAGGTGGTTTCCGGCACAGATACGCAGTATTTT. Translated, this is CASSQQVVSGTDTQYF.